What follows are 2 T cell receptor beta chains derived from one specimen sequenced in a study of follicular helper T cells after annual influenza vaccination. Here immunoSEQ multiplex PCR was the method, and the copy in TCRdb shows in-frame clones only, minus some. The table has 9,300 or so clones, around four fifths seen once. Time point defined: 2015-2016 season, pre-vaccination. Sequencing was performed on CXCR5+ CD38- circulating T follicular helper cells from blood, taken on the day of influenza vaccination. This sample's subset: circulating Tfh, non-naive CD4+CXCR5+PD-1+ (ICOS+CD38+ or ICOS-CD38-). These TCRs come from an adult who received the influenza vaccine.

The chain joins TRBV15 to TRBJ2-2; D is ambiguous. Germline V gene data show CDR1 as LNHNV and CDR2 as YYDKDF (reference sequence). The V end lost 0 bases, the J end lost 4 bases, and 9 bases lay between the germline ends. This CDR3 spans 15 amino acids. CDR3: CATSRDLPGTGELFF. The CDR3 DNA reads TGTGCCACCAGCAGAGATCTGCCCGGCACCGGGGAGCTGTTTTTT.

The rearrangement joins TRBV6-5 to TRBJ1-1, with D perhaps TRBD1 (6 bases). The CDR3 extends over 14 amino acids. Between the trimmed V and J ends, which lost 2 bases and 5 bases, there was a span of 12 bases. Germline V CDR1 and CDR2: MNHEY, SVGAGI. This CDR3 is CASSYARGLTEAFF. In DNA, the CDR3 is TGTGCCAGCAGTTACGCCAGGGGATTAACTGAAGCTTTCTTT.